This paragraph covers one T cell receptor (beta chain) sequence. Its antigen is not known. With 9 bases removed from V and 1 base from J, the gap between germline ends came to 14 bases. Germline V gene data show CDR1 as ENHRY and CDR2 as SYGVKD. This CDR3 has 14 residues. This specimen belongs to a study of T cell responses to AZD1222 COVID-19 vaccine. The protocol was immunoSEQ multiplex PCR, while the TCRdb copy is restricted to in-frame clones and leaves out a portion. Of over 75,000 clones in the sample, 75% to 90% were seen once. Broader study findings: Spike-specific TCR breadth and depth were elevated following two AZD1222 doses. Reportedly, nearly half of unique spike TCRs recognized epitopes outside B.1.351/B.1.1.7 mutations. Among AZD1222 vaccinees, only six or seven were seropositive at baseline.

This rearrangement joins TRBV10-3 to TRBJ2-3; D remains unclear. The sequenced sample was peripheral blood, obtained 28 days after the second AZD1222 dose. The receptor was derived from an adult who received the AZD1222 COVID-19 vaccine. CDR3 in DNA: TGTGCCATATCACCCTCTCAGGGCACAGATACGCAGTATTTT. Protein product: CAISPSQGTDTQYF.